This paragraph covers one T cell receptor beta chain sequence. Its antigen remains unidentified. The data derive from a study of CD8+CD57+ T cells in acquired aplastic anemia. Across the whole study: DNA from sorted CD4+ and CD8+ cells averaged around 3 ug. Study-wide points: The CD8+ Simpson's diversity of patients and controls was not significantly different.

The ends were cut back, 6 bases at V and 8 bases at J, with 13 bases in the middle. This CDR3 is built from 12 residues. Germline assignment: CDR1 MNHEY and CDR2 SMNVEV (reference sequence). Patients who underwent sequencing had shown CD8+CD57+ cell expansion by flow cytometry. Template material for TCR beta VDJ and CDR3 profiling consisted of genomic DNA. One entry per CDR3 protein, called by TCRdb with MiXCR from the reads. The data contain roughly 200,000 distinct CDR3 sequences, approximately 65% of them seen just once; the ten biggest clones take up about three fifths. What was sequenced was sorted CD4+, CD8+, or CD8+CD57+ T cells (not recorded which) from PBMCs. This clonotype was sampled from a human donor with aplastic anemia. V usage is TRBV27 and J usage is TRBJ1-2, with a possible D match to TRBD1 (5 bases). In DNA form, the CDR3 reads TGTGCCAGCAGCTTAGACAGTGCGGGCTACACCTTC. Residues: CASSLDSAGYTF.